This TCR beta chain was identified during a study of T cells after yellow fever vaccination. A few counts support this clonotype. No antigen is known for it. A 5'RACE template-switching step, the method used to make TCR cDNA, added a universal primer site and UMIs. One entry per CDR3 protein results from TCRdb running MiXCR on the 5' RACE reads. The sample has roughly 500,000 distinct CDR3 sequences, 15% to 20% seen once. Regarding the study as a whole: Bulk-population clonotypes that are abundant could appear as contaminants in FACS-sorted repertoires. Clonotype sharing between CD4 and CD8 compartments was small. Post-booster samples contained most primary-vaccination clones (more than 95% CD4, about 85% CD8).

V lost 2 bases and J lost 0, with 8 bases in between. The CDR3 is 15 amino acids. Germline V gene sequence: CDR1 LGHDT, CDR2 YNNKEL (reference sequence). The starting material was PBMCs, obtained 15 days after the yellow fever booster vaccination. The chain links TRBV3-1 to TRBJ2-1, with D perhaps TRBD1 (5 bases). The receptor was isolated from a man aged 25 to 45 who received the YFV17D yellow fever vaccine. In nucleotides, the CDR3 is TGTGCCAGCAGCCAACCCGACAGCTCCTACAATGAGCAGTTCTTC. The encoded protein is CASSQPDSSYNEQFF.